The 27 T cell receptor beta chains listed next were all sequenced from one sample in a study of blood T cells in healthy people across ages. A J-beta primer mix and a sample-barcoded 5' primer were used in a second PCR of roughly 7 to 12 cycles. TCRdb analysed the 5' RACE reads with MiXCR anew, one entry per CDR3 protein. Of about 780,000 distinct CDR3 sequences listed, 35% to 60% are singletons. Source material: blood. The receptors shown here come from a man aged 80 or over in good health.

The CDR3 DNA sequence: TGTGCCAGCAGCTTAGTTATGGGACAGGGTTACGAGCAGTACTTC. It specifies CASSLVMGQGYEQYF. The chain couples TRBV11-2 to TRBJ2-7; TRBD1 matches at 9 bases. CDR3 length equals 15 residues. V lost 1 base to trimming and J lost 4 bases; unmatched junction nucleotides: 5. Germline V lookup: CDR1 SGHAT, CDR2 FQNNGV.

This clonotype was detected only a few times. The gene calls are TRBV20-1 and TRBJ2-2; D uncertain. The germline V gene has CDR1 DFQATT and CDR2 SNEGSKA (reference sequence). V was trimmed by 5 bases and J by 6 bases, leaving 10 bases between them. This CDR3 has 12 residues. CDR3 residues: CSAFPYPGELFF. DNA for the CDR3: TGCAGTGCTTTTCCGTACCCCGGGGAGCTGTTTTTT.

This clonotype has more than one count but fewer than ten. CDR3 protein: CSVYPTSSSYEQYF. Here the CDR3 DNA reads TGCAGCGTTTACCCGACTAGCTCGTCCTACGAGCAGTACTTC. The J gene is TRBJ2-7, the V gene TRBV29-1, with 7 bases matching TRBD2. CDR3 length: 14 amino acids. Germline CDR1 reads SQVTM; CDR2 reads ANQGSEA. Trimming at V came to 5 bases and at J to 1 base, leaving 8 bases not matched to a gene.

This clonotype was recorded a few times. The chain combines TRBV10-3 with TRBJ1-1, with D unresolved. Germline V gene lookup returns CDR1 ENHRY and CDR2 SYGVKD. The CDR3 contains 12 residues. Trimming pared 3 bases from V and 1 base from J, leaving 3 bases between. The CDR3 sequence: CAISDRNTEAFF. The CDR3, as DNA: TGTGCCATCAGTGATAGGAACACTGAAGCTTTCTTT.

V is TRBV9 and J is TRBJ1-1, with D perhaps matching TRBD1 (5 bases). The CDR3 runs 14 residues. The V end lost 6 bases, the J end lost 5 bases, and 17 bases lay between the germline ends. Germline V gives CDR1 SGDLS, CDR2 YYNGEE. Here the CDR3 DNA reads TGTGCCAGCACCCCCGGGGGGTTCGATACTGAAGCTTTCTTT. Encoded protein: CASTPGGFDTEAFF.

This clonotype has only a few counts. A much larger clone is a single base away; this may be a read error. The V call is TRBV5-6, the J call TRBJ2-3, with 9 bases identical to TRBD2. The CDR3 contains 14 residues. Germline CDR1 SGHDT, CDR2 YYEEEE. The CDR3 here is CASSSGTSTATQYF. The DNA for the CDR3 is TGTGCCAGCAGCTCCGGGACTAGCACAGCTACGCAGTATTTT.

This clonotype was recorded many times. The chain has TRBV20-1 and TRBJ2-7; 7 bases map to TRBD2. This CDR3 spans 15 amino acids. The germline gives CDR1 DFQATT, CDR2 SNEGSKA (reference sequence). Germline trimming cut 0 bases from V and 2 bases from J; bases unmatched to any gene: 7. CDR3 sequence reads: CSARDVAGNPYEQYF. The CDR3 nucleotides read TGCAGTGCTAGAGACGTAGCGGGTAACCCCTACGAGCAGTACTTC.

This clonotype was observed a few times. This chain links TRBV9 with TRBJ2-1, with D perhaps TRBD2 (6 bases). The CDR3 has 15 amino acids. Trimming shortened V by 0 bases and J by 4 bases, and 11 bases separated the two germline ends. Germline assignment: CDR1 SGDLS and CDR2 YYNGEE. CDR3 DNA: TGTGCCAGCAGCGTAGAACTAGCAACGTACAATGAGCAGTTCTTC. This encodes CASSVELATYNEQFF.

This clonotype was seen more than once but under ten times. The chain joins TRBV30 to TRBJ2-5; a possible D gene is TRBD2 (6 bases). V shed 0 bases and J shed 5 bases, with 16 bases lying between them. The germline gives CDR1 GTSNPN, CDR2 SVGIG (reference sequence). This CDR3 spans 15 amino acids. CDR3 residues: CAWSVGGTGGETQYF. The CDR3 nucleotides are TGTGCCTGGAGTGTTGGCGGGACCGGCGGGGAGACCCAGTACTTC.

This clonotype has a handful of counts. The V and J genes are TRBV7-3 and TRBJ2-7; 10 bases align to TRBD2. The J call could be wrong; TRBJ2-5 is a better fit for the DNA end. CDR1 and CDR2 from the germline V gene are SGHTA and FQGTGA. The CDR3 has 15 amino acids. The CDR3 reads CASSSSGSDRETQYF. The CDR3 bases are TGTGCCAGCAGTTCTAGCGGGAGTGATCGAGAGACCCAGTACTTC.

In this sample, this clonotype turned up a few times. The V call is TRBV7-6, the J call TRBJ2-3; D may be TRBD1 or TRBD2 (5 bases each). V lost 2 bases, J lost 5 bases, and 14 bases lay in between. The CDR3 is 15 residues long. Germline loops: CDR1 SGHVS, CDR2 FNYEAQ. This chain's CDR3 is CASSLNVGTGDTQYF. DNA of the CDR3: TGTGCCAGCAGCTTAAATGTCGGGACGGGAGATACGCAGTATTTT.

This clonotype was found a few times. This chain connects TRBV20-1 to TRBJ2-1; D possibly uses TRBD1 or TRBD2 (5 bases each). Trimming shortened V by 0 bases and J by 4 bases, and 13 bases separated the two germline ends. The CDR3 loop spans 15 amino acids. CDR1 and CDR2 from the germline V gene are DFQATT and SNEGSKA (reference sequence). CDR3 protein: CSARDRGTLYNEQFF. The CDR3, as DNA: TGCAGTGCTAGAGATCGAGGGACCCTGTACAATGAGCAGTTCTTC.

This clonotype has more than one count but fewer than ten. The chain uses TRBV7-2 and TRBJ1-2, with 8 positions matching TRBD1. The V gene's germline CDR1 is SGHTA and CDR2 FQGNSA. The CDR3 covers 14 residues. Trimming cost V 3 bases and J 4 bases; bases outside gene matches: 4. CDR3 region: CASSLGQELYGYTF. The CDR3 DNA follows: TGTGCCAGCAGCTTGGGACAGGAGCTCTATGGCTACACCTTC.

This chain uses TRBV10-2 with TRBJ2-2; the D gene is possibly TRBD1 (5 bases). Trimming took 4 bases from V and 4 from J, leaving 10 bases between them. CDR3 length: 14 amino acids. The germline CDR1 and CDR2 sequences are WSHSY and SAAADI. For the CDR3, the DNA is TGCGCCAGCAGTGGGACAAGGGTCACCGGGGAGCTGTTTTTT. Translated: CASSGTRVTGELFF.

This sequence joins TRBV5-1 and TRBJ2-2; D is uncertain. There are 15 residues in the CDR3. In germline, CDR1 is SGHRS, CDR2 YFSETQ. V was shortened by 2 bases and J by 0 bases, with 8 bases between the two germline ends. CDR3 DNA: TGCGCCAGCAGCTTAGACATCGCGAACACCGGGGAGCTGTTTTTT. Translating it yields CASSLDIANTGELFF. The full variable domain, its missing parts supplied by reference TRBV5-1 and TRBJ2-2, is KAGVTQTPRYLIKTRGQQVTLSCSPISGHRSVSWYQQTPGQGLQFLFEYFSETQRNKGNFPGRFSGRQFSNSRSEMNVSTLELGDSALYLCASSLDIANTGELFFGEGSRLTVL.

The chain carries TRBV4-2 and TRBJ2-3, with D uncertain. The germline V gene encodes CDR1 LGHNA and CDR2 YNFKEQ. This CDR3 has 16 amino acids. The V end was cut by 4 bases, the J end by 3 bases, with 17 bases between. CDR3 DNA sequence: TGTGCCAGCAGCCCCCTAAGAGAGACGAGGACAGATACGCAGTATTTT. Translating it yields CASSPLRETRTDTQYF.

This clonotype was counted between two and nine times. The rearrangement joins TRBV12-3 or TRBV12-4 to TRBJ2-5; 7 bases map to TRBD1. The ends lost 6 bases at V and 1 base at J; junction bases unmatched: 5. This CDR3 has 14 amino acids. In DNA form, the CDR3 reads TGTGCCAGCAGGCGGACAGGCGCCCAAGAGACCCAGTACTTC. Protein: CASRRTGAQETQYF.

The J gene is TRBJ2-1, the V gene TRBV12-3 or TRBV12-4; D ambiguous. This CDR3 is 13 amino acids long. V shed 5 bases and J shed 9 bases, with 14 bases lying between them. In DNA, the CDR3 is TGTGCCAGCAGTGACGGGCCTTACCCTGAGCAGTTCTTC. As protein: CASSDGPYPEQFF.

This clonotype occurred a few times. The chain recombines TRBV29-1 with TRBJ2-1; D gene unclear. V gave up 6 bases and J gave up 3 bases, with 6 bases separating them. Germline V gene data show CDR1 as SQVTM and CDR2 as ANQGSEA. The CDR3 loop spans 11 amino acids. This CDR3 is CSVHDYNEQFF. The CDR3 DNA sequence: TGCAGCGTCCACGACTACAATGAGCAGTTCTTC.

On this clonotype: One base away lies a much larger clone, so this may be a sequencing read error. V gene TRBV7-2 combines with J gene TRBJ2-7, with 7 bases lining up with TRBD2. In germline, CDR1 is SGHTA, CDR2 FQGNSA. This CDR3 comprises 13 residues. V lost 5 bases and J lost 5; bases outside the gene matches: 6. CDR3 loop: CASSSQRDHEQYF. The CDR3 coding sequence is TGTGCCAGCAGCAGTCAGCGGGACCACGAGCAGTACTTC.

The V call is TRBV20-1, the J call TRBJ2-2, with 7 bases fitting TRBD1. The germline gives CDR1 DFQATT, CDR2 SNEGSKA (reference sequence). The V segment lost 4 bases and the J segment 3 bases; nucleotides outside the gene matches: 11. The CDR3 contains 16 residues. The CDR3 is CSATQGGRVYTGELFF. CDR3 DNA: TGCAGTGCTACCCAAGGGGGCAGGGTGTACACCGGGGAGCTGTTTTTT.

The chain's CDR3 is CASSRTSGEWNEQFF. In nucleotides, the CDR3 is TGTGCCAGCAGCCGGACTAGCGGGGAGTGGAATGAGCAGTTCTTC. V and J are TRBV7-2 and TRBJ2-1, with 12 positions matching TRBD2. Germline V gene data show CDR1 as SGHTA and CDR2 as FQGNSA. This CDR3 spans 15 amino acids. Trimming cost V 5 bases and J 7 bases; bases outside gene matches: 6. Variable domain in full (rest from reference TRBV7-2 and TRBJ2-1): GAGVSQSPSNKVTEKGKDVELRCDPISGHTALYWYRQSLGQGLEFLIYFQGNSAPDKSGLPSDRFSAERTGGSVSTLTIQRTQQEDSAVYLCASSRTSGEWNEQFFGPGTRLTVL.

The J gene is TRBJ2-7, the V gene TRBV4-2; 12 bases fit TRBD2. The J call is in doubt because the DNA end fits TRBJ2-5 better. There are 16 residues in the CDR3. CDR1 LGHNA and CDR2 YNFKEQ come from the germline V gene. The CDR3 loop reads CASSKVRTSGTETQYF. CDR3 sequence (DNA): TGTGCCAGCAGCAAAGTAAGGACTAGCGGGACGGAGACCCAGTACTTC.

The chain joins TRBV20-1 to TRBJ2-7; the match to TRBD2 covers 11 bases. Losses at the gene ends were 0 bases for V and 11 bases for J; bases not matched to a gene: 9. The CDR3 has 14 residues. Germline V lookup: CDR1 DFQATT, CDR2 SNEGSKA (reference sequence). CDR3 in DNA: TGCAGTGCTAGAGATTCGGCTAGCGGGGGGATCGAGTACTTC. Protein sequence: CSARDSASGGIEYF.

J is TRBJ1-3 and V is TRBV14, with no clear D. The CDR3 contains 14 residues. Per the germline V gene, CDR1 is SGHDN and CDR2 is FVKESK. Deletions cut 4 bases from V and 4 bases from J, with 11 bases between. The CDR3 sequence: CASSPRMVGNTIYF. The CDR3 bases are TGTGCCAGCAGCCCCCGGATGGTAGGAAACACCATATATTTT.

The J gene is TRBJ2-5, the V gene TRBV29-1, with D unclear. The germline gives CDR1 SQVTM, CDR2 ANQGSEA. The CDR3 has 13 residues. V was pared by 7 bases and J by 0 bases, with 12 bases between. CDR3 bases: TGCAGCGCCCCGTCTGGGGACCAAGAGACCCAGTACTTC. This gives the protein CSAPSGDQETQYF.

This clonotype was recorded a few times. V and J are TRBV4-3 and TRBJ2-3; D is ambiguous. The CDR3 runs 13 residues. Germline V gene data show CDR1 as LGHNA and CDR2 as YSLEER. V lost 4 bases to trimming and J lost 6 bases, with 11 bases between them. The CDR3 spells CASSPRNRDTQYF. The CDR3, as DNA: TGCGCCAGCAGCCCCCGGAACCGCGATACGCAGTATTTT.